Below, 14 T cell receptor beta chains from the same sample are listed, as sequenced in a study of CD8+CD57+ T cells in acquired aplastic anemia. Both TCR beta VDJ combination and CDR3 sequence profiling were carried out. Genomic DNA was the template for this profiling. TCRdb itself ran the reads through MiXCR, one entry per CDR3 protein. Seen here are about 80,000 distinct CDR3 sequences, more than 40% observed once, and the top ten hold about 68%. The sequencing input was sorted CD4+, CD8+, or CD8+CD57+ T cells (not recorded which) from PBMCs. The receptor set was obtained from a human donor in good health, serving as a control.

Note on this clonotype: One junction end does not reproduce the germline sequence, and a read error may be involved. The rearrangement uses TRBV5-4 and TRBJ1-1, with 11 bases that match TRBD1. Germline values: CDR1 SGHNT, CDR2 YYREEE (reference sequence). The CDR3 contains 14 residues. For the CDR3, the DNA is TGTGCCAGCAGCTGGGGACAGGGGGGCACTGAAGCTTCCTTT. It translates to CASSWGQGGTEASF.

The chain uses TRBV9 and TRBJ2-5; D gene ambiguous. This CDR3 region has 15 residues. The germline CDR1 and CDR2 sequences are SGDLS and YYNGEE. The V end was cut by 4 bases, the J end by 4 bases, with 17 bases between. CDR3: CASSLESRLGETQYF. DNA of the CDR3: TGTGCCAGCAGCTTAGAGTCCAGGCTAGGAGAGACCCAGTACTTC.

V is TRBV25-1 and J is TRBJ2-3, with TRBD2 matching over 7 bases. Germline CDR1 MGHDK, CDR2 SYGVNS. The CDR3 runs 15 residues. Trimming removed 4 bases from V and 5 bases from J; junction bases left unmatched: 9. The CDR3 coding sequence is TGTGCCAGCAGTGCCCTGGCGGGAGTAGGAGATACGCAGTATTTT. Protein sequence: CASSALAGVGDTQYF.

Remarks on this clonotype: This clone may be a read error of a much larger clone one base away. The chain combines TRBV7-2 with TRBJ2-7; 8 bases agree with TRBD2. The CDR3 loop spans 16 amino acids. Losses at the gene ends were 2 bases for V and 7 bases for J; bases not matched to a gene: 13. Germline loops: CDR1 SGHTA, CDR2 FQGNSA. The CDR3 loop reads CASSLRLAGPYNEQYF. The CDR3 region has the DNA TGTGCCAGCAGCTTAAGGCTAGCGGGTCCCTACAATGAGCAGTACTTC. The variable domain in full, with the rest retrieved from reference TRBV7-2 and TRBJ2-7, is GAGVSQSPSNKVTEKGKDVELRCDPISGHTALYWYRQSLGQGLEFLIYFQGNSAPDKSGLPSDRFSAERTGGSVSTLTIQRTQQEDSAVYLCASSLRLAGPYNEQYFGPGTRLTVT.

This clonotype was seen many times. V gene TRBV6-1 combines with J gene TRBJ1-1, with unresolved D. This CDR3 contains 13 residues. From germline, CDR1 is MNHNS and CDR2 SASEGT. V gave up 5 bases and J gave up 1 base, with 8 bases separating them. The CDR3 DNA is TGTGCCAGCAGTCCCGTTCCGAACACTGAAGCTTTCTTT. Protein: CASSPVPNTEAFF.

This clonotype was counted many times. The V gene is TRBV19, the J gene TRBJ1-5; D remains unclear. From germline, CDR1 is LNHDA and CDR2 SQIVND (reference sequence). This CDR3 has 16 residues. V was clipped by 10 bases and J by 9 bases, with 28 bases between them. In DNA, the CDR3 is TGTGCCACGGCTTTGGCGAGAGGATCGCAAGGAGGGCCCCAGCATTTT. This translates into CATALARGSQGGPQHF.

To note about this clonotype: This may be a read error, as it is one base from a much larger clone. V usage is TRBV7-6 and J usage is TRBJ2-2; 8 bases map to TRBD1. J lost 5 bases, V lost 11 bases, and 13 bases had no gene match. The CDR3 extends over 15 amino acids. Germline lookup yields CDR1 SGHVS and CDR2 FNYEAQ. The CDR3 here is CAGTRGQGATGELFF. The DNA of the CDR3 is TGTGCCGGCACCCGAGGGCAGGGGGCGACCGGGGAGCTGTTTTTT.

This chain connects TRBV19 to TRBJ1-6, with D possibly TRBD1 on 5 matching bases. The length of the CDR3 is 14 residues. V dropped 6 bases and J dropped 9 bases, with 15 bases sitting between them. Germline CDR1 LNHDA, CDR2 SQIVND (reference sequence). CDR3 nucleotide sequence: TGTGCCAGTAGACCGGGACCGGGTGGTTCACCCCTCCACTTT. Its protein product is CASRPGPGGSPLHF.

This clonotype was detected a few times. Given the absence of the conserved phenylalanine or tryptophan at the CDR3 end, a read error is likely. The chain has TRBV5-6 and TRBJ1-5; TRBD1 matches 8 bases. From germline, CDR1 is SGHDT and CDR2 YYEEEE. The CDR3 consists of 18 residues. Germline trimming cut 3 bases from V and 3 bases from J; bases unmatched to any gene: 14. The CDR3 DNA follows: TGTGCCAGCAGCTGGGCTTTCGGACAGGGACCCAACAATCAGCCCCAGCATTCT. Its translation: CASSWAFGQGPNNQPQHS.

Many counts were recorded for this clonotype. CDR3 in amino acids: CASSFGLNTEAFF. The CDR3 bases are TGTGCCAGCAGCTTTGGACTTAACACTGAAGCTTTCTTT. The genes are TRBV7-9 and TRBJ1-1; no clear D. This CDR3 comprises 13 residues. The V gene's germline CDR1 is SEHNR and CDR2 FQNEAQ (reference sequence). The V end was cut by 3 bases, the J end by 2 bases, with 7 bases between.

This clonotype was counted between two and nine times. The chain links TRBV11-1 to TRBJ2-2; 7 positions match TRBD2. In germline, CDR1 is SGHAT, CDR2 FQDESV (reference sequence). The CDR3 has 18 residues. V dropped 5 bases and J dropped 0; count of bases not matched to a gene: 12. CDR3 protein: CASSNLGLVLSNTGELFF. The CDR3 region has the DNA TGTGCCAGCAGCAATTTAGGACTAGTCCTTTCGAACACCGGGGAGCTGTTTTTT.

In its sample, this clonotype was seen many times. The chain carries TRBV30 and TRBJ2-7, with TRBD2 matching over 10 bases. There are 13 residues in the CDR3. Germline trimming cut 1 base from V and 5 bases from J; bases unmatched to any gene: 2. Per germline, CDR1 GTSNPN and CDR2 SVGIG (reference sequence). The CDR3 is CAWSGTSGHEQYF. CDR3 sequence (DNA): TGTGCCTGGAGTGGGACTAGCGGCCACGAGCAGTACTTC.

This clonotype appeared once. The V call is TRBV6-4, the J call TRBJ2-7; TRBD2 aligns across 13 bases. Germline assignment: CDR1 MRHNA and CDR2 SNTAGT. The CDR3 runs 14 residues. V trimming: 8 bases; J trimming: 5 bases; junction bases outside the gene matches: 6. CDR3 residues: CASRLGLAGDEQYF. CDR3 nucleotides: TGTGCCAGCCGCCTAGGACTAGCGGGGGACGAGCAGTACTTC.

The V call is TRBV2, the J call TRBJ1-5; 9 nucleotides agree with TRBD1. V shed 6 bases, J shed 4 bases, and the junction held 4 bases outside the gene matches. The CDR3 is 14 amino acids. Germline values: CDR1 SNHLY, CDR2 FYNNEI. In DNA, the CDR3 is TGTGCCAGCAGGGACAGGGGAGGGAATCAGCCCCAGCATTTT. This gives the protein CASRDRGGNQPQHF. The complete variable domain, with remaining parts taken from reference TRBV2 and TRBJ1-5, reads EPEVTQTPSHQVTQMGQEVILRCVPISNHLYFYWYRQILGQKVEFLVSFYNNEISEKSEIFDDQFSVERPDGSNFTLKIRSTKLEDSAMYFCASRDRGGNQPQHFGDGTRLSIL.